Shown below are 26 T cell receptor beta chains from a single sample sequenced in a study of OX40 agonist ivuxolimab in advanced cancers. The repertoire was sequenced with immunoSEQ multiplex PCR; TCRdb's copy has only in-frame clones and lacks some. The sample lists about 69,000 clones, 85% to 90% occurring once. The sample was CD4+ or CD8+ T cells sorted from blood, taken in a trial of the OX40 agonist ivuxolimab. All receptors come from an adult with an advanced solid tumor such as melanoma, head and neck, liver or kidney cancer.

The V and J genes are TRBV2 and TRBJ2-5; no reliable D call. Trimming pared 4 bases from V and 1 base from J, leaving 10 bases between. Per germline, CDR1 SNHLY and CDR2 FYNNEI. The CDR3 length is 14 residues. The CDR3, as DNA: TGTGCCAGCAGTGTATGGAGCGCCCAAGAGACCCAGTACTTC. Translated: CASSVWSAQETQYF. The whole variable domain, remainder taken from reference TRBV2 and TRBJ2-5, is EPEVTQTPSHQVTQMGQEVILRCVPISNHLYFYWYRQILGQKVEFLVSFYNNEISEKSEIFDDQFSVERPDGSNFTLKIRSTKLEDSAMYFCASSVWSAQETQYFGPGTRLLVL.

The rearrangement joins TRBV4-3 to TRBJ2-2, with D tentatively TRBD1 (5 bases). CDR1 LGHNA and CDR2 YSLEER come from the germline V gene. The CDR3 is 17 amino acids. V gave up 0 bases and J gave up 1 base, with 12 bases separating them. The CDR3 nucleotides are TGCGCCAGCAGCCAAGAGTACAGGAGCAAGAACACCGGGGAGCTGTTTTTT. Encoded protein: CASSQEYRSKNTGELFF.

J is TRBJ2-1 and V is TRBV4-2; 8 bases are shared with TRBD2. V shed 4 bases, J shed 7 bases, and the junction held 12 bases outside the gene matches. The CDR3 sequence is 16 residues long. Germline loops: CDR1 LGHNA, CDR2 YNFKEQ. The chain's CDR3 is CASSLSPGLGTNEQFF. The CDR3 DNA reads as TGTGCCAGCAGCCTATCCCCGGGACTAGGGACAAATGAGCAGTTCTTC.

This chain joins TRBV7-9 and TRBJ1-1, with D uncertain. V was clipped by 4 bases and J by 1 base, with 13 bases between them. Germline V gene lookup returns CDR1 SEHNR and CDR2 FQNEAQ (reference sequence). The CDR3 contains 15 residues. CDR3 amino acids: CASSSGPSSNTEAFF. The CDR3 DNA reads as TGTGCCAGCAGCTCCGGCCCGTCTTCGAACACTGAAGCTTTCTTT.

V gene TRBV11-3 combines with J gene TRBJ2-2; 7 bases match TRBD2. Germline lookup yields CDR1 SGHNT and CDR2 YENEEA. Trimming removed 4 bases from V and 3 bases from J; junction bases left unmatched: 2. This CDR3 is 14 amino acids long. DNA for the CDR3: TGTGCCAGCAGCTGGGGGGGATACACCGGGGAGCTGTTTTTT. Its protein product is CASSWGGYTGELFF.

The V and J genes are TRBV9 and TRBJ2-1; no reliable D call. Germline-derived CDR1 and CDR2 are SGDLS and YYNGEE. The CDR3 is 12 amino acids. V shed 0 bases and J shed 7 bases, with 5 bases lying between them. CDR3 residues: CASSVAMNEQFF. DNA of the CDR3: TGTGCCAGCAGCGTAGCTATGAATGAGCAGTTCTTC.

The chain is built from TRBV28 and TRBJ2-7, with TRBD2 identical over 9 bases. The length of the CDR3 is 17 residues. Losses at the gene ends were 3 bases for V and 0 bases for J; bases not matched to a gene: 9. Germline V gene sequence: CDR1 MDHEN, CDR2 SYDVKM. The CDR3 is CASSLRGGESSSYEQYF. Written as DNA, the CDR3 is TGTGCCAGCAGTTTGCGGGGGGGGGAGTCCTCCTCCTACGAGCAGTACTTC.

The chain has TRBV2 and TRBJ2-7, with 8 nucleotides matching TRBD1. From germline, CDR1 is SNHLY and CDR2 FYNNEI. The CDR3 totals 13 residues. J was trimmed by 2 bases and V by 8 bases; bases with no gene match: 5. CDR3 bases: TGTGCCAGCCGGAGGACAGGGCCCTACGAGCAGTACTTC. Encoded protein: CASRRTGPYEQYF.

This rearrangement joins TRBV7-2 to TRBJ2-3; tentative D call: TRBD2 (5 bases). The V end was cut by 6 bases, the J end by 6 bases, with 10 bases between. Looked up from germline, CDR1 is SGHTA and CDR2 is FQGNSA. The CDR3 has 12 amino acids. CDR3 region: CASRVAPDTQYF. CDR3 coding DNA: TGTGCCAGCAGGGTAGCGCCGGATACGCAGTATTTT.

The CDR3 region has the DNA TGTGCCAGCAGTGAAGCGATCCCCTACGAGCAGTACTTC. It codes for CASSEAIPYEQYF. The chain links TRBV6-1 to TRBJ2-7; D gene uncertain. V shed 0 bases and J shed 2 bases, with 5 bases lying between them. The germline V gene encodes CDR1 MNHNS and CDR2 SASEGT. The CDR3 contains 13 residues.

This clone was picked up one time. This sample also contains other DNA sequences that code for the same CDR3. The chain uses TRBV28 and TRBJ2-2; no clear D gene. The CDR3 spans 13 residues. The germline gives CDR1 MDHEN, CDR2 SYDVKM. Trimming stripped 3 bases from V and 5 bases from J, with 7 bases between. The CDR3 reads CASSFRLTGELFF. The CDR3 DNA reads TGTGCCAGCAGTTTTCGGCTTACCGGGGAGCTGTTTTTT.

This CDR3 is CASSISSGANVLTF. CDR3 DNA: TGTGCCAGCAGCATAAGCTCTGGGGCCAACGTCCTGACTTTC. The V call is TRBV7-9, the J call TRBJ2-6; D remains unclear. Per germline, CDR1 SEHNR and CDR2 FQNEAQ (reference sequence). CDR3 length: 14 amino acids. The germline V and J ends were trimmed by 5 bases and 0 bases, with 5 bases remaining between them.

This chain uses TRBV6-5 with TRBJ2-6; D call uncertain. Germline CDR1 and CDR2: MNHEY and SVGAGI. CDR3 length: 14 residues. The V gene lost 5 bases and the J gene lost 0 bases, with 5 bases spanning the gap. The CDR3 is CASSPTSGANVLTF. In DNA, the CDR3 is TGTGCCAGCAGTCCTACCTCTGGGGCCAACGTCCTGACTTTC.

V usage is TRBV10-3 and J usage is TRBJ2-7, with a weak D call TRBD1 (5 bases). The CDR3 covers 15 residues. V lost 6 bases to trimming and J lost 1 base, with 16 bases between them. The germline V gene encodes CDR1 ENHRY and CDR2 SYGVKD. The CDR3 here is CAISIDSPVSYEQYF. CDR3 DNA: TGTGCCATCAGCATTGACAGCCCCGTGTCCTACGAGCAGTACTTC.

CDR3 protein: CASTSALAGVEFDTGELFF. The CDR3 DNA reads as TGCGCCAGCACAAGCGCTCTAGCGGGAGTGGAGTTCGACACCGGGGAGCTGTTTTTT. The chain is built from TRBV5-1 and TRBJ2-2; 10 bases are a match to TRBD2. V lost 6 bases to trimming and J lost 3 bases; unmatched junction nucleotides: 17. CDR1 SGHRS and CDR2 YFSETQ come from the germline V gene. This CDR3 is built from 19 residues. The entire variable domain, with the rest obtained from reference TRBV5-1 and TRBJ2-2, is as follows: KAGVTQTPRYLIKTRGQQVTLSCSPISGHRSVSWYQQTPGQGLQFLFEYFSETQRNKGNFPGRFSGRQFSNSRSEMNVSTLELGDSALYLCASTSALAGVEFDTGELFFGEGSRLTVL.

This chain joins TRBV7-3 and TRBJ2-2; D remains unclear. Germline values: CDR1 SGHTA, CDR2 FQGTGA. The CDR3 is made up of 15 amino acids. The ends were cut back, 3 bases at V and 6 bases at J, with 14 bases in the middle. The CDR3, as DNA: TGTGCCAGCAGCTTTGGGCCAAATGATTCCGGGGAGCTGTTTTTT. Encoded protein: CASSFGPNDSGELFF.

The chain combines TRBV5-6 with TRBJ1-1, with a tentative D call TRBD1 (5 bases). The germline V gene encodes CDR1 SGHDT and CDR2 YYEEEE. Trimming pared 2 bases from V and 5 bases from J, leaving 19 bases between. This CDR3 comprises 16 residues. This chain's CDR3 is CASSFYLRGEGTEAFF. The CDR3 nucleotides are TGTGCCAGCAGCTTTTACCTTCGGGGTGAGGGGACTGAAGCTTTCTTT.

This sequence joins TRBV29-1 and TRBJ2-3, with 9 bases aligning to TRBD2. The CDR3 extends over 14 amino acids. The junction had 7 bases not matched to a gene; V was cut back by 7 bases and J by 2 bases. The germline gives CDR1 SQVTM, CDR2 ANQGSEA. The chain's CDR3 is CSATGTSHTDTQYF. Written as DNA, the CDR3 is TGCAGCGCCACCGGGACTAGCCACACAGATACGCAGTATTTT.

The rearrangement links TRBV14 to TRBJ2-3; 9 bases are a match to TRBD1. Trimming took 4 bases from V and 5 from J; bases not matched to a gene: 4. This CDR3 is built from 14 residues. Germline lookup yields CDR1 SGHDN and CDR2 FVKESK. The CDR3 is CASSRDRGLDTQYF. In DNA form, the CDR3 reads TGTGCCAGCAGCCGCGACAGGGGGTTAGATACGCAGTATTTT.

The chain has TRBV29-1 and TRBJ2-7, with TRBD1 matching over 8 bases. The junction had 5 bases not matched to a gene; V was cut back by 8 bases and J by 2 bases. Germline V lookup: CDR1 SQVTM, CDR2 ANQGSEA. This CDR3 region has 12 residues. The CDR3 spells CSYRDRPYEQYF. The CDR3 DNA reads as TGCAGCTACCGGGACAGGCCCTACGAGCAGTACTTC.

This clone occurred once. The rearrangement links TRBV7-9 to TRBJ2-2; D is undetermined. The germline V gene encodes CDR1 SEHNR and CDR2 FQNEAQ (reference sequence). This CDR3 spans 13 amino acids. V was clipped by 4 bases and J by 6 bases, with 9 bases between them. The CDR3 nucleotides are TGTGCCAGCAGCTCAATCGAAGCCGGGGAGCTGTTTTTT. This sequence encodes CASSSIEAGELFF.

The V call is TRBV29-1, the J call TRBJ2-3; 8 bases agree with TRBD1. The ends lost 2 bases at V and 4 bases at J; junction bases unmatched: 8. Germline CDR1 is SQVTM and CDR2 is ANQGSEA. The CDR3 has 15 amino acids. The CDR3 sequence: CSVEPAGQASDTQYF. The CDR3, as DNA: TGCAGCGTTGAACCCGCGGGACAGGCATCAGATACGCAGTATTTT.

This clone came up a few times. The genes are TRBV7-3 and TRBJ1-1; D remains unclear. V lost 5 bases and J 2 bases, leaving 15 bases between the germline ends. The CDR3 is 15 residues long. Germline V gives CDR1 SGHTA, CDR2 FQGTGA. The CDR3 is CASSLDVGPNTEAFF. CDR3 coding DNA: TGTGCCAGCAGCCTCGACGTAGGCCCCAACACTGAAGCTTTCTTT.

The V call is TRBV29-1, the J call TRBJ2-3; 12 bases fit TRBD1. The CDR3 has 16 residues. The J segment lost 0 bases and the V segment lost 0 bases, leaving 1 base of the junction unmatched. Germline values: CDR1 SQVTM, CDR2 ANQGSEA. In DNA, the CDR3 is TGCAGCGTTGAAGAGGGACAGGGGGCGAGCACAGATACGCAGTATTTT. Translating it yields CSVEEGQGASTDTQYF.

The V and J genes are TRBV4-3 and TRBJ1-4; possible D gene TRBD1, 5 bases. CDR3 length equals 13 residues. Germline V gene lookup returns CDR1 LGHNA and CDR2 YSLEER. Trimming took off 0 bases at V and 11 bases at J, with 10 bases between the two ends. The CDR3 spells CASSQDLWGKLFF. The CDR3, as DNA: TGCGCCAGCAGCCAAGATCTATGGGGGAAACTGTTTTTT.

The J gene is TRBJ1-1, the V gene TRBV28; D might be TRBD1 (6 bases). V shed 8 bases and J shed 5 bases, with 15 bases lying between them. This CDR3 spans 13 amino acids. CDR1 and CDR2 (germline): MDHEN, SYDVKM. CDR3 sequence reads: CASGLRRGTEAFF. In nucleotides, the CDR3 is TGTGCCAGCGGCTTGCGGAGGGGGACTGAAGCTTTCTTT.